This T cell receptor beta chain was sequenced for a study of regulatory T cells in long-lasting Graves disease. The time point denotes: newly diagnosed GD, antithyroid drugs for less than 3 months. From RNA extracted from PBMCs, the TCR library was made. This clonotype was counted ten times or more. According to the study, TCR beta libraries were built with iRepertoire HTBI primers and CDR3-region Arm-PCR. TCRdb reprocessed the multiplex PCR reads with MiXCR, giving one entry per CDR3 protein. The table lists 440,000 or so distinct CDR3 sequences, 14% to 15% of them singletons. This CDR3 region has 15 residues. The V end lost 6 bases, the J end lost 6 bases, and 20 bases lay between the germline ends. Germline CDR1 and CDR2: MNHNS and SASEGT. The sample was also reused in another study, on T cells in Graves' hyperthyroidism and ophthalmopathy. From that report: Clinicians diagnosed patients from clinical symptoms, serum thyroxine and TRAb, thyroid ultrasound and orbital computed tomography. TCR CDR3 regions were first amplified by RT-PCR with HTBI primers.

The input for sequencing was peripheral blood mononuclear cells (PBMCs), taken at new diagnosis, from a patient treated with antithyroid drugs. This rearrangement joins TRBV6-1 to TRBJ1-1; D might be TRBD1 (5 bases). This TCR derives from a woman younger than 45 with Graves disease. This CDR3 reads CASSVLGMVGAEAFF. Written as DNA, the CDR3 is TGTGCCAGCAGCGTACTTGGGATGGTGGGGGCTGAAGCTTTCTTT.